This T cell receptor beta chain comes out of a study of Graves' ophthalmopathy and Graves' hyperthyroidism. General study results and limits: It was with 65% to 71% sensitivity and almost 75% specificity that the model predicted ophthalmopathy progression. The authors also found most expanded thyroid clonotypes above 0.001 frequency in blood.

Points on this clonotype: Its antigen is undetermined.

Hyperthyroidism patients, aged 18 to 65, were newly diagnosed, under 2 months' duration. Fresh peripheral blood (about 9 ml) yielded the PBMCs. V lost 3 bases and J lost 6, with 15 bases in between. CDR3 length equals 14 residues. Germline values: CDR1 DFQATT, CDR2 SNEGSKA (reference sequence). Researchers took RNA transcripts and amplified TCR beta CDR3 regions from them. HTBI-primed first-round RT-PCR preceded second-round multiplex PCR. MiXCR was run by TCRdb on the multiplex PCR reads, yielding one entry per CDR3 protein. The sample records roughly 610,000 distinct CDR3 sequences, about a fifth being singletons.

The TCR was taken from a woman in her late teens or twenties with stable Graves' hyperthyroidism. Some clones in this sample may be carry-over from other donors' samples. The V call is TRBV20-1, the J call TRBJ1-5; D is unclear. The specimen sequenced was peripheral blood. CDR3 in DNA: TGCAGTGCTAGCTTGGGGTCCGGGAGTCAGCCCCAGCATTTT. The encoded protein is CSASLGSGSQPQHF.